The clone carrying this T cell receptor beta chain has ten or more counts. The antigen is undetermined. This specimen comes from a study of blood T cells in healthy people across ages. Points from the study as a whole: A strong correlation was found between TCR beta diversity and the percentage of naive T cells.

For the second PCR, which ran for about 7 to 11 cycles, a sample-barcoded 5' primer and a J-beta primer mix were used. At least 2.5 million CDR3-containing paired-end reads were obtained per sample. TCRdb recomputed calls from the 5' RACE reads with MiXCR, one row per CDR3 protein. Here the sample spans approximately 900,000 distinct CDR3 sequences, roughly 28% being singletons. This same sample was also part of a study on T cells of mothers and their children. That paper notes: Sequencing got over 9 million TCR beta CDR3 reads from each mother and a few million from each child.

The receptor's source is a middle-aged woman in good health. Sequenced: blood.

The chain's CDR3 is CASSSVNTGELFF. The CDR3 nucleotides read TGTGCCAGCAGTTCCGTGAACACCGGGGAGCTGTTTTTT. The rearrangement uses TRBV12-3 or TRBV12-4 and TRBJ2-2; D not resolved. The germline V and J ends were trimmed by 4 bases and 1 base, with 4 bases remaining between them. The CDR3 spans 13 residues.